Following are 20 T cell receptor beta chains from one sample sequenced in a study of blood T cells in healthy people across ages. The second PCR ran about 7 to 12 cycles with a sample-barcoded 5' primer and J-beta primers. TCRdb fed the 5' RACE reads into MiXCR, producing one record per CDR3 protein. The table has roughly 2 million distinct CDR3 sequences, roughly 52% seen once. The sequenced material came from blood. Source of these receptors: a woman between 40 and 55 years old in good health.

The chain couples TRBV6-2 or TRBV6-3 to TRBJ2-7, with 7 bases fitting TRBD1. There are 15 residues in the CDR3. Germline CDR1 is MNHEY and CDR2 is SVGEGT. After removal of 6 bases from V and 2 bases from J, the junction contained 10 bases not matched to a gene. This chain's CDR3 is CASRRGTAQTYEQYF. The CDR3 coding sequence is TGTGCCAGCAGACGTGGGACAGCCCAGACCTACGAGCAGTACTTC.

The chain employs TRBV20-1 and TRBJ2-2, with TRBD2 as a possible D gene (5 bases). CDR3 length: 14 residues. V lost 5 bases and J lost 6, with 16 bases in between. Germline values: CDR1 DFQATT, CDR2 SNEGSKA (reference sequence). The CDR3 sequence is CSAGERTKAGELFF. The CDR3 DNA follows: TGCAGTGCTGGGGAGCGAACTAAGGCCGGGGAGCTGTTTTTT.

This chain links TRBV7-4 with TRBJ2-7; D possibly uses TRBD1 or TRBD2 (5 bases each). CDR3 length: 14 residues. Between the trimmed V and J ends, which lost 10 bases and 1 base, there was a span of 17 bases. In germline, CDR1 is SGHVT, CDR2 SQSDAQ. CDR3 residues: CATLWGNVSYEQYF. DNA of the CDR3: TGTGCCACCCTTTGGGGGAATGTTTCCTACGAGCAGTACTTC.

This rearrangement joins TRBV6-2 or TRBV6-3 to TRBJ2-1, with unresolved D. Germline V gene sequence: CDR1 MNHEY, CDR2 SVGEGT. The CDR3 is made up of 12 amino acids. Trimming left V 7 bases short and J 8 bases short, with 12 bases between. The CDR3 sequence: CASNSMGDEQFF. The DNA for the CDR3 is TGTGCCAGCAATTCAATGGGCGATGAGCAGTTCTTC.

The rearrangement joins TRBV5-6 to TRBJ2-1; D remains unclear. The V gene's germline CDR1 is SGHDT and CDR2 YYEEEE. The CDR3 runs to 15 residues. Trimming shortened V by 2 bases and J by 9 bases, and 18 bases separated the two germline ends. As DNA, the CDR3 is TGTGCCAGCAGCTTAGGACCAATAACCGCCAGTGAGCAGTTCTTC. It codes for CASSLGPITASEQFF.

This clonotype is a singleton in its sample. V usage is TRBV10-2 and J usage is TRBJ2-1, with TRBD2 matching over 9 bases. The DNA end favors TRBJ2-7, so the J call may be wrong. The CDR3 has 15 residues. Per the germline V gene, CDR1 is WSHSY and CDR2 is SAAADI. DNA of the CDR3: TGCGCCAGCAGTGGTAGCGGGGGCCGCGCCTACGAGCAGTACTTC. It is translated as CASSGSGGRAYEQYF.

V gene TRBV3-1 combines with J gene TRBJ1-2, with no clear D. CDR1 is LGHDT, CDR2 YNNKEL, per germline (reference sequence). This CDR3 is built from 16 residues. The V end was cut by 0 bases, the J end by 4 bases, with 15 bases between. The CDR3 sequence is CASSQDQAGAIYGYTF. CDR3 DNA: TGTGCCAGCAGCCAAGATCAGGCCGGAGCGATCTATGGCTACACCTTC.

The V call is TRBV6-5, the J call TRBJ2-5; 10 nucleotides agree with TRBD2. The J call is in doubt because the DNA end fits TRBJ2-7 better. CDR1 and CDR2 from the germline V gene are MNHEY and SVGAGI. The CDR3 is 13 residues long. The DNA of the CDR3 is TGTGCCAGCAGTCCTGCTAGCGGGGGCGAGCAGTACTTC. Residues: CASSPASGGEQYF.

The V call is TRBV4-2, the J call TRBJ1-4, with D uncertain. This CDR3 contains 16 residues. V was cut by 4 bases and J by 7 bases, with 19 bases left in between. Germline assignment: CDR1 LGHNA and CDR2 YNFKEQ. The CDR3 here is CASSPTGAFSPEKLFF. As DNA, the CDR3 is TGTGCCAGCAGCCCAACGGGAGCCTTCAGCCCTGAAAAACTGTTTTTT.

This chain connects TRBV28 to TRBJ1-2, with TRBD1 as a possible D gene (5 bases). Germline CDR1 is MDHEN and CDR2 is SYDVKM. The CDR3 covers 13 residues. The V gene lost 6 bases and the J gene lost 5 bases, with 13 bases spanning the gap. This CDR3 is CASRPGRPYGYTF. The CDR3 nucleotides read TGTGCCAGCAGGCCGGGACGGCCTTATGGCTACACCTTC.

This clonotype was seen a handful of times. The chain carries TRBV12-5 and TRBJ2-3, with 7 bases aligning to TRBD2. The CDR3 has 15 residues. Germline CDR1 LGHNT, CDR2 FRNRAP. V was pared by 6 bases and J by 6 bases, with 12 bases of the junction left unmatched. The CDR3 is CASGLSGHPGDTQYF. DNA of the CDR3: TGTGCTAGTGGCCTTAGCGGGCACCCAGGGGATACGCAGTATTTT.

The chain joins TRBV6-1 to TRBJ2-1, with D perhaps matching TRBD1 (5 bases). The CDR3 is 13 amino acids. V was shortened by 1 base and J by 10 bases, with 11 bases between the two germline ends. Germline V CDR1 and CDR2: MNHNS, SASEGT. The CDR3, as DNA: TGTGCCAGCAGTGAAGTAGGGGCCCGCGAGCAGTTCTTC. Translated: CASSEVGAREQFF.

This chain links TRBV20-1 with TRBJ1-2; the match to TRBD1 covers 7 bases. Trimming removed 3 bases from V and 2 bases from J; junction bases left unmatched: 9. The CDR3 loop spans 15 amino acids. Germline CDR1 and CDR2: DFQATT and SNEGSKA (reference sequence). The CDR3 region is CSARAKTGMNYGYTF. CDR3 bases: TGCAGTGCTAGGGCTAAGACAGGGATGAACTATGGCTACACCTTC.

This rearrangement joins TRBV7-9 to TRBJ2-4; D not resolved. The CDR3 has 15 residues. V was pared by 3 bases and J by 1 base, with 10 bases between. In germline, CDR1 is SEHNR, CDR2 FQNEAQ (reference sequence). CDR3 region: CASSLLLEAKNIQYF. CDR3 DNA sequence: TGTGCCAGCAGCTTGCTATTGGAGGCCAAAAACATTCAGTACTTC.

The chain carries TRBV10-3 and TRBJ2-3; 8 nucleotides agree with TRBD2. V was clipped by 3 bases and J by 1 base; unmatched bases: 3. Germline V gives CDR1 ENHRY, CDR2 SYGVKD. The CDR3 extends over 15 amino acids. DNA of the CDR3: TGTGCCATCAGTGAAGGCGGGGGGCGCACAGATACGCAGTATTTT. Amino acid sequence: CAISEGGGRTDTQYF.

This chain joins TRBV7-9 and TRBJ2-1, with D unclear. The CDR3 loop spans 14 amino acids. CDR1 is SEHNR and CDR2 is FQNEAQ in the germline V gene (reference sequence). CDR3 sequence reads: CAEETTDYDNEQFF. CDR3 sequence (DNA): TGTGCTGAGGAAACCACAGATTACGACAATGAGCAGTTCTTC.

The chain employs TRBV7-9 and TRBJ2-6; 12 bases align to TRBD1. The germline V gene has CDR1 SEHNR and CDR2 FQNEAQ (reference sequence). The ends lost 4 bases at V and 3 bases at J; junction bases unmatched: 7. This CDR3 contains 18 residues. The CDR3 bases are TGTGCCAGCAGCTCTCCGGGACAGGGGGCGCTTGGGGCCAACGTCCTGACTTTC. Amino acid sequence: CASSSPGQGALGANVLTF.

The V and J genes are TRBV21-1 and TRBJ1-1. TRBV21-1 has pseudogene status. CDR3 length: 13 residues. This CDR3 reads CASSKEADTEAFF. CDR3 DNA sequence: TGTGCCAGCAGCAAAGAGGCGGACACTGAAGCTTTCTTT.

This chain links TRBV6-5 with TRBJ2-5, with 8 bases fitting TRBD1. The CDR3 spans 15 residues. V lost 6 bases and J lost 11; bases outside the gene matches: 17. Germline V gene sequence: CDR1 MNHEY, CDR2 SVGAGI. CDR3 DNA: TGTGCCAGCAGATCCGACAGGGGAGGTAACAATGAGCAGTACTTC. Protein: CASRSDRGGNNEQYF.

V is TRBV6-1 and J is TRBJ2-6; perhaps D is TRBD1 or TRBD2 (5 bases each). The CDR3 contains 18 residues. Trimming shortened V by 5 bases and J by 0 bases, and 17 bases separated the two germline ends. Germline CDR1 and CDR2: MNHNS and SASEGT. CDR3 amino acids: CASSQLQWGSSGANVLTF. The CDR3 DNA reads TGTGCCAGCAGTCAACTACAGTGGGGGAGCTCTGGGGCCAACGTCCTGACTTTC.